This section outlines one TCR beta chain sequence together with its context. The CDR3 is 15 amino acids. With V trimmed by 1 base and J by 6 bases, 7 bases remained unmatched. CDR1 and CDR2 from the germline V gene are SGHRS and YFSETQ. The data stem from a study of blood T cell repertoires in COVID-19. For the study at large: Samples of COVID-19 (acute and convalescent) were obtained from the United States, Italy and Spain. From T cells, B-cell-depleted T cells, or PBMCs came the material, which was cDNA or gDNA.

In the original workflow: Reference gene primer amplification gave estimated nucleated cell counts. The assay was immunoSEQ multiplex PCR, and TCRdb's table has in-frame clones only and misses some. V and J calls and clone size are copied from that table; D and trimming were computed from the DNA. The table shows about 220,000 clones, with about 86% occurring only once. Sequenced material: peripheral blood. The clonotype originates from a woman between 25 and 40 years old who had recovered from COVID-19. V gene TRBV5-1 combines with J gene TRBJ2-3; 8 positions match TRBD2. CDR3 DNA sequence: TGCGCCAGCAGCTTGATGAGCGGGAGTGGGGATACGCAGTATTTT. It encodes CASSLMSGSGDTQYF.